Following are 27 T cell receptor beta chains from one sample sequenced in a study of shared clonotypes between healthy human individuals. The protocol was immunoSEQ multiplex PCR, while the TCRdb copy is restricted to in-frame clones and leaves out a portion. The sample lists over 95,000 clones; 68% were seen once. Sequencing input: memory CD8+ T cells sorted from blood. Subset denoted: CD45RO+ cells pooled with CCR7-negative TemRA cells. The receptors were sampled from a woman in her 30s in good health.

The chain combines TRBV2 with TRBJ2-7, with 10 bases aligning to TRBD1. The CDR3 loop spans 15 amino acids. Germline CDR1 SNHLY, CDR2 FYNNEI. The trim removed 6 bases at V and 4 bases at J, leaving 9 bases unmatched. The CDR3 spells CASRMSSGQGYEQYF. The CDR3 nucleotides read TGTGCCAGCAGAATGTCGTCGGGACAGGGGTACGAGCAGTACTTC.

The chain has TRBV28 and TRBJ2-7; 11 bases align to TRBD2. Germline V CDR1 and CDR2: MDHEN, SYDVKM. Trimming took 5 bases from V and 3 from J; bases not matched to a gene: 6. CDR3 size: 15 residues. The CDR3 loop is CASSVRTSGLYEQYF. The DNA for the CDR3 is TGTGCCAGCAGTGTTCGGACTAGCGGGCTCTACGAGCAGTACTTC. Drawing the rest from reference TRBV28 and TRBJ2-7, the complete variable domain is DVKVTQSSRYLVKRTGEKVFLECVQDMDHENMFWYRQDPGLGLRLIYFSYDVKMKEKGDIPEGYSVSREKKERFSLILESASTNQTSMYLCASSVRTSGLYEQYFGPGTRLTVT.

V gene TRBV27 combines with J gene TRBJ1-2; D is possibly TRBD1 (6 bases). CDR1 is MNHEY, CDR2 SMNVEV, per germline (reference sequence). The V gene lost 0 bases and the J gene lost 7 bases, with 15 bases spanning the gap. The CDR3 has 15 residues. In DNA, the CDR3 is TGTGCCAGCAGTTTATCGAAAAGGGGGGGACGTGGCTACACCTTC. Translation gives CASSLSKRGGRGYTF.

A few counts support this clone. This rearrangement joins TRBV28 to TRBJ1-2; D is perhaps TRBD1 (5 bases). Germline CDR1 is MDHEN and CDR2 is SYDVKM. CDR3 size: 15 residues. Trimming took 1 base from V and 4 from J, leaving 13 bases between them. The CDR3 sequence: CASSLSSSGPYGYTF. The CDR3 DNA reads TGTGCCAGCAGTTTATCCTCCTCAGGGCCCTATGGCTACACCTTC.

The chain employs TRBV19 and TRBJ2-1; 7 nucleotides agree with TRBD2. Germline V gives CDR1 LNHDA, CDR2 SQIVND (reference sequence). CDR3 length: 15 amino acids. The V segment lost 1 base and the J segment 2 bases; nucleotides outside the gene matches: 2. This chain's CDR3 is CASSIGGSTYNEQFF. The CDR3 coding sequence is TGTGCCAGTAGTATAGGCGGGAGCACCTACAATGAGCAGTTCTTC.

V gene TRBV7-8 combines with J gene TRBJ1-2, with D uncertain. This CDR3 has 15 amino acids. V was pared by 1 base and J by 6 bases, with 15 bases between. Looked up from germline, CDR1 is SGHVS and CDR2 is FQNEAQ. CDR3 nucleotides: TGTGCCAGCAGCTTAGAGGGCCCCAGTCCCAATGGCTACACCTTC. Protein: CASSLEGPSPNGYTF. The whole variable domain, filled in from reference TRBV7-8 and TRBJ1-2, reads GAGVSQSPRYKVAKRGQDVALRCDPISGHVSLFWYQQALGQGPEFLTYFQNEAQLDKSGLPSDRFFAERPEGSVSTLKIQRTQQEDSAVYLCASSLEGPSPNGYTFGSGTRLTVV.

The CDR3 nucleotides are TGTGCCAGCACCCAGGGTCTCGAGCAGTACTTC. It codes for CASTQGLEQYF. The rearrangement joins TRBV28 to TRBJ2-7; a weak D match, TRBD1 (5 bases). The germline gives CDR1 MDHEN, CDR2 SYDVKM. With 7 bases removed from V and 6 bases from J, the gap between germline ends came to 10 bases. This CDR3 spans 11 amino acids.

This chain uses TRBV7-9 with TRBJ2-3; 8 positions agree with TRBD1. V trimming: 5 bases; J trimming: 1 base; junction bases outside the gene matches: 8. CDR3 length: 16 residues. Germline V gives CDR1 SEHNR, CDR2 FQNEAQ (reference sequence). The chain's CDR3 is CASSHRDRLRTDTQYF. CDR3 sequence (DNA): TGTGCCAGCAGCCACCGGGACAGGCTTCGCACAGATACGCAGTATTTT. Looking up the rest from reference TRBV7-9 and TRBJ2-3 gives the full variable domain: DTGVSQNPRHKITKRGQNVTFRCDPISEHNRLYWYRQTLGQGPEFLTYFQNEAQLEKSRLLSDRFSAERPKGSFSTLEIQRTEQGDSAMYLCASSHRDRLRTDTQYFGPGTRLTVL.

This sequence joins TRBV11-2 and TRBJ2-7; D is perhaps TRBD1 (6 bases). This CDR3 is 13 amino acids long. CDR1 SGHAT and CDR2 FQNNGV come from the germline V gene. The V and J ends lost 6 bases and 7 bases respectively, with 16 bases between them. CDR3 protein: CASRSHREGEQYF. CDR3 DNA sequence: TGTGCCAGCAGATCACACAGGGAAGGGGAGCAGTACTTC. The full variable domain, with the rest looked up from reference TRBV11-2 and TRBJ2-7, is EAGVAQSPRYKIIEKRQSVAFWCNPISGHATLYWYQQILGQGPKLLIQFQNNGVVDDSQLPKDRFSAERLKGVDSTLKIQPAKLEDSAVYLCASRSHREGEQYFGPGTRLTVT.

This chain connects TRBV7-6 to TRBJ2-2; the match to TRBD2 covers 7 bases. This CDR3 comprises 19 residues. Germline V lookup: CDR1 SGHVS, CDR2 FNYEAQ. J was trimmed by 3 bases and V by 4 bases; bases with no gene match: 17. DNA of the CDR3: TGTGCCAGCAGCTCAAGCAGCGGGGACTACGATTTCGACACCGGGGAGCTGTTTTTT. Translated, it gives CASSSSSGDYDFDTGELFF. Complete variable domain (other parts from reference TRBV7-6 and TRBJ2-2): GAGVSQSPRYKVTKRGQDVALRCDPISGHVSLYWYRQALGQGPEFLTYFNYEAQQDKSGLPNDRFSAERPEGSISTLTIQRTEQRDSAMYRCASSSSSGDYDFDTGELFFGEGSRLTVL.

This chain links TRBV6-5 with TRBJ2-1; 9 bases line up with TRBD1. V dropped 7 bases and J dropped 6; count of bases not matched to a gene: 7. This CDR3 is 14 amino acids long. Germline V CDR1 and CDR2: MNHEY, SVGAGI. The CDR3 nucleotides read TGTGCCAGCACTTCCGTGGACAGGGGCAATGAGCAGTTCTTC. This gives the protein CASTSVDRGNEQFF.

Comment on this clone: A read error is likely here: a far larger clone is one base away. This sequence joins TRBV28 and TRBJ2-3; TRBD2 agrees at 7 bases. Germline CDR1 MDHEN, CDR2 SYDVKM. Unmatched junction bases numbered 12, after V lost 7 bases and J lost 5 bases. The CDR3 sequence is 15 residues long. The CDR3 reads CASIKREAGGDTQYF. DNA for the CDR3: TGTGCCAGCATCAAACGGGAGGCCGGAGGAGATACGCAGTATTTT.

This clone was detected a few times. The chain links TRBV2 to TRBJ2-5, with a weak D call TRBD2 (6 bases). Trimming removed 4 bases from V and 2 bases from J, with 20 bases in between. Per the germline V gene, CDR1 is SNHLY and CDR2 is FYNNEI. The CDR3 runs 17 residues. The CDR3 loop is CASSVGASGWTQETQYF. Here the CDR3 DNA reads TGTGCCAGCAGTGTTGGCGCGAGCGGGTGGACGCAAGAGACCCAGTACTTC.

This clone was picked up one time. The genes are TRBV2 and TRBJ1-1; D remains unclear. This CDR3 comprises 12 residues. V was shortened by 8 bases and J by 10 bases, with 17 bases between the two germline ends. Germline loops: CDR1 SNHLY, CDR2 FYNNEI. CDR3 sequence reads: CASRPEVWIAFF. The CDR3 DNA follows: TGTGCCAGCCGCCCCGAAGTATGGATAGCTTTCTTT.

The J gene is TRBJ1-1, the V gene TRBV7-9; D remains unclear. The CDR3 covers 16 residues. The V end lost 3 bases, the J end lost 1 base, and 15 bases lay between the germline ends. Germline loops: CDR1 SEHNR, CDR2 FQNEAQ (reference sequence). The CDR3 here is CASSFSRVFTNTEAFF. The CDR3 nucleotides read TGTGCCAGCAGCTTTTCCCGGGTGTTTACGAACACTGAAGCTTTCTTT. Combining the CDR3 with reference TRBV7-9 and TRBJ1-1 gives the whole variable domain DTGVSQNPRHKITKRGQNVTFRCDPISEHNRLYWYRQTLGQGPEFLTYFQNEAQLEKSRLLSDRFSAERPKGSFSTLEIQRTEQGDSAMYLCASSFSRVFTNTEAFFGQGTRLTVV.

The chain employs TRBV5-1 and TRBJ2-2, with D hard to call. The CDR3 is made up of 15 amino acids. The V end was cut by 0 bases, the J end by 4 bases, with 10 bases between. Germline lookup yields CDR1 SGHRS and CDR2 YFSETQ. CDR3 region: CASSLEWSGTGELFF. For the CDR3, the DNA is TGCGCCAGCAGCTTGGAATGGTCTGGCACCGGGGAGCTGTTTTTT. Filled out from reference TRBV5-1 and TRBJ2-2, the complete variable domain reads KAGVTQTPRYLIKTRGQQVTLSCSPISGHRSVSWYQQTPGQGLQFLFEYFSETQRNKGNFPGRFSGRQFSNSRSEMNVSTLELGDSALYLCASSLEWSGTGELFFGEGSRLTVL.

The chain uses TRBV7-9 and TRBJ2-5, with D possibly matching TRBD2 (5 bases). This CDR3 is built from 13 residues. Germline V gene data show CDR1 as SEHNR and CDR2 as FQNEAQ (reference sequence). V was trimmed by 1 base and J by 11 bases, leaving 14 bases between them. The CDR3 bases are TGTGCCAGCAGCTTAGGATCGGGATGGGAGCAGTACTTC. This sequence encodes CASSLGSGWEQYF.

The chain combines TRBV5-1 with TRBJ2-1; TRBD2 matches at 9 bases. The germline V gene encodes CDR1 SGHRS and CDR2 YFSETQ. The CDR3 runs 13 residues. Germline trimming cut 7 bases from V and 4 bases from J; bases unmatched to any gene: 3. CDR3 sequence: CASGLAGYNEQFF. The CDR3 region has the DNA TGCGCCAGCGGTCTAGCGGGATACAATGAGCAGTTCTTC.

The chain carries TRBV5-1 and TRBJ2-3; D gene unclear. V gave up 7 bases and J gave up 0 bases, with 15 bases separating them. Germline values: CDR1 SGHRS, CDR2 YFSETQ. CDR3 size: 15 residues. DNA for the CDR3: TGCGCCAGCCGCCGGCGAGCAGAGAGCACAGATACGCAGTATTTT. Amino acids: CASRRRAESTDTQYF.

This clone was recorded a few times. The chain carries TRBV23-1 and TRBJ2-7; D could derive from TRBD1 or TRBD2 (5 bases each). TRBV23-1 is an open reading frame whose function is uncertain. The CDR3 contains 19 residues. V was cut by 6 bases and J by 3 bases, with 30 bases left in between. CDR3 protein: CASSQQGDRDPGKGYEQYF. The CDR3, as DNA: TGCGCCAGCAGCCAACAAGGGGATAGGGACCCTGGGAAAGGCTACGAGCAGTACTTC.

The chain recombines TRBV2 with TRBJ2-1, with 11 bases fitting TRBD2. The CDR3 runs 14 residues. Germline lookup yields CDR1 SNHLY and CDR2 FYNNEI. V lost 7 bases to trimming and J lost 10 bases; unmatched junction nucleotides: 9. CDR3 nucleotide sequence: TGTGCCAGCACCAGGCAGAGACTAGCGGGGGAGCAGTTCTTC. It encodes CASTRQRLAGEQFF.

The J gene is TRBJ2-2, the V gene TRBV27; no clear D. The germline CDR1 and CDR2 sequences are MNHEY and SMNVEV (reference sequence). Deletions cut 4 bases from V and 6 bases from J, with 9 bases between. The CDR3 extends over 13 amino acids. The CDR3 loop is CASSSLGSGELFF. In DNA form, the CDR3 reads TGTGCCAGCAGTTCTTTGGGGTCCGGGGAGCTGTTTTTT.

The chain is built from TRBV7-9 and TRBJ1-2, with a weak D call TRBD1 (5 bases). The V gene lost 5 bases and the J gene lost 3 bases, with 13 bases spanning the gap. This CDR3 comprises 14 residues. Germline V gives CDR1 SEHNR, CDR2 FQNEAQ (reference sequence). This CDR3 is CASSERDRHYGYTF. For the CDR3, the DNA is TGTGCCAGCAGCGAAAGGGACCGCCACTATGGCTACACCTTC.

The gene calls are TRBV15 and TRBJ1-5; TRBD1 aligns across 9 bases. Germline CDR1 is LNHNV and CDR2 is YYDKDF (reference sequence). CDR3 size: 14 residues. V lost 3 bases to trimming and J lost 6 bases; unmatched junction nucleotides: 3. As DNA, the CDR3 is TGTGCCACCAGCAGGGACAGGGGAGGTCAGCCCCAGCATTTT. Amino acids: CATSRDRGGQPQHF.

The chain couples TRBV5-6 to TRBJ1-3; tentatively, D is TRBD1 (5 bases). The CDR3 consists of 15 residues. Trimming took off 4 bases at V and 3 bases at J, with 14 bases between the two ends. The germline V gene encodes CDR1 SGHDT and CDR2 YYEEEE. CDR3 loop: CASSPRRGDGNTIYF. CDR3 bases: TGTGCCAGCAGCCCTCGTAGAGGGGATGGAAACACCATATATTTT.

V and J are TRBV6-5 and TRBJ1-4; TRBD1 matches 7 bases. Germline CDR1 and CDR2: MNHEY and SVGAGI. This CDR3 spans 14 amino acids. V gave up 6 bases and J gave up 4 bases; unmatched junction bases: 5. CDR3 sequence reads: CASSRRQGNEKLFF. The DNA of the CDR3 is TGTGCCAGCAGCCGCCGACAGGGTAATGAAAAACTGTTTTTT.

The chain couples TRBV5-6 to TRBJ2-2; 10 nucleotides agree with TRBD2. The J segment lost 4 bases and the V segment lost 0 bases, leaving 6 bases of the junction unmatched. Germline V gene lookup returns CDR1 SGHDT and CDR2 YYEEEE. The CDR3 contains 17 residues. CDR3 loop: CASSLVGWTSGTGELFF. In DNA form, the CDR3 reads TGTGCCAGCAGCTTGGTGGGATGGACTAGCGGCACCGGGGAGCTGTTTTTT. The full variable domain, completed using reference TRBV5-6 and TRBJ2-2, is DAGVTQSPTHLIKTRGQQVTLRCSPKSGHDTVSWYQQALGQGPQFIFQYYEEEERQRGNFPDRFSGHQFPNYSSELNVNALLLGDSALYLCASSLVGWTSGTGELFFGEGSRLTVL.